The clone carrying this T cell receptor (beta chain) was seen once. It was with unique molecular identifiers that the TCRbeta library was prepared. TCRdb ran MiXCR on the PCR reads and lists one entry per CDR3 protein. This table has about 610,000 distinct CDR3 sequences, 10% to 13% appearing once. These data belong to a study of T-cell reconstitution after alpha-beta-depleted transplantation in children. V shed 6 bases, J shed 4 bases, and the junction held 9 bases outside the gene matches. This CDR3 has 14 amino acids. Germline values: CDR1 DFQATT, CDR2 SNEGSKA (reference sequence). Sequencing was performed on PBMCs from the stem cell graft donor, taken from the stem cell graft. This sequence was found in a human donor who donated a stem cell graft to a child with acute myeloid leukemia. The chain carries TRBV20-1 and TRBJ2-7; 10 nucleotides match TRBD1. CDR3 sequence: CSARGTGVVYEQYF. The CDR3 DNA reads TGCAGTGCCCGGGGGACAGGGGTAGTTTACGAGCAGTACTTC.